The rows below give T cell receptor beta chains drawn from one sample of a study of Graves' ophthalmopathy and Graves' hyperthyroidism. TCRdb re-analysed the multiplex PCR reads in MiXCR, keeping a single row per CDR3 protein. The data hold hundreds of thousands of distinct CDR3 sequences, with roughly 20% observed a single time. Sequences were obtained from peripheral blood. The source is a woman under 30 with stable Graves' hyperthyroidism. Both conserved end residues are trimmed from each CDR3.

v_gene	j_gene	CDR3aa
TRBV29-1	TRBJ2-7	SGSGGGSEQY
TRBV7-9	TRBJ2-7	ASSEQGRSSYEQY
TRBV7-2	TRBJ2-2	ASSGLRNTGELF
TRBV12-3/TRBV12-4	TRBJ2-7	ASSPDRGNSYEQY
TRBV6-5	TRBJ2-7	ASSLTRLAGSVEQY
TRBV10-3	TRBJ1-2	AISDGTGGIHGYT
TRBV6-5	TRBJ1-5	ASSYSPQGSGQPQH
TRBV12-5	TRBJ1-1	ASEDYRGANTEAF
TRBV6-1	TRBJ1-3	ASSDPGRGNTIY
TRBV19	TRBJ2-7	ASGDTSYEQY
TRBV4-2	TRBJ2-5	ASSQERGLETQY
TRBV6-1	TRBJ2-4	ASSEWGTGARAKNIQY
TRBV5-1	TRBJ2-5	ASSFGVYQETQY
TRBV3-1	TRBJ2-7	ASSHSDRGGSYEQY
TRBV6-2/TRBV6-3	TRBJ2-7	ASSAAGTSNYEQY
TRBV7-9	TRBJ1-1	ASSLASLTNTEAF
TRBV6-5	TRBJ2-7	ASSSGLGAYEQY
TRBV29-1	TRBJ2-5	SVEEARETQY
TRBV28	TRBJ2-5	ASSSPAEEQETQY
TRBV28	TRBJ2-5	TSSLAGLAAPGGETQY
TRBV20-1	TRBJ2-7	SARRGADPGEQY
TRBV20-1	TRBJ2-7	SAREAGAHEQY
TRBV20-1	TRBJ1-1	SASKPGLNKEAF
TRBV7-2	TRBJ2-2	ASSFVRTNTGELF
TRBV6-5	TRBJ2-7	ASSYSGTRSSEQY
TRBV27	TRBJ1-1	ASRRSGVNTEAF
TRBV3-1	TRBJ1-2	ASSPRETGAYYGYT
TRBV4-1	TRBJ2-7	ASSQVPGTGAHEQY
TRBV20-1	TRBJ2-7	SARGSAGNYEQY
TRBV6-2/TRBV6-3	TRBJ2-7	ASSPGSHYEQY
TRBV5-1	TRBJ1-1	ASSNRQGMNTEAF
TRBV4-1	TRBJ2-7	ASSQEPDVSYEQY
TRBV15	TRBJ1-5	ATSRADRGGGQPQH
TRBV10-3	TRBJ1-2	AISVPGQVVSVLVGYS
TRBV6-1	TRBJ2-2	ASTIGGLESRELF
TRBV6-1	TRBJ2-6	ASMKLGANVLT
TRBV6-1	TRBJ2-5	ASSETGRAETQY
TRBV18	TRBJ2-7	ASSPGWWYEQY
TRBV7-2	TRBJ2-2	ASSRSAGGGLF
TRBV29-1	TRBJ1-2	SVDVPAVGGYT
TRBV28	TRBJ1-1	ASSRLGLVAEAF
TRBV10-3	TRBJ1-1	AISGTTVNTEAF
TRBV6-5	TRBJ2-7	ASSYQWDRGLLGEQY
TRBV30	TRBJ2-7	AWSKFADTYEQY
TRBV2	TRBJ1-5	ASKEQYSNQPQH
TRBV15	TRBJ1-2	ATSRDPGGGSGYT